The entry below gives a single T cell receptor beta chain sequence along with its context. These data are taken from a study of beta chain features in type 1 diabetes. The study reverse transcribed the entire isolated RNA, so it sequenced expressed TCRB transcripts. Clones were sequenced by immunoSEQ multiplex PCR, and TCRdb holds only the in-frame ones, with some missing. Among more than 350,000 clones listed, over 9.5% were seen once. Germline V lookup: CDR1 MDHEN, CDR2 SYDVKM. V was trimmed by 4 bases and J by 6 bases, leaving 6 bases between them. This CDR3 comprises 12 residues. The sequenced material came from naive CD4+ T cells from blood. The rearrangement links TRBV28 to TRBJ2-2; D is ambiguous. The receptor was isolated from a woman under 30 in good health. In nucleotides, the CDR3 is TGTGCCAGCAGTTCCTTACCCGGGGAGCTGTTTTTT. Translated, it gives CASSSLPGELFF. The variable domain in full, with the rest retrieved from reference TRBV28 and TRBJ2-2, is DVKVTQSSRYLVKRTGEKVFLECVQDMDHENMFWYRQDPGLGLRLIYFSYDVKMKEKGDIPEGYSVSREKKERFSLILESASTNQTSMYLCASSSLPGELFFGEGSRLTVL.